The source of this T cell receptor beta chain is a study of blood T cell repertoires in COVID-19. From germline, CDR1 is MDHEN and CDR2 SYDVKM. The CDR3 is 18 amino acids. The junction had 18 bases not matched to a gene; V was cut back by 6 bases and J by 4 bases. In the study's own analysis: How many nucleated cells were present was estimated from reference gene primer amplification. Generated by immunoSEQ multiplex PCR, the TCRdb table keeps only in-frame clones and is missing some. V and J calls plus clone size are reproduced from that table; the DNA served to infer D and trimming. This sample has about 180,000 clones; approximately 80% occur once, and the top ten carry 7%. This clone was counted a few times.

The chain links TRBV28 to TRBJ2-7, with 10 positions matching TRBD2. This clonotype was obtained from a woman between 35 and 50 years old with COVID-19, enrolled during active disease. Input material: peripheral blood. CDR3 amino acids: CASRLIGPGTSEIYEQYF. CDR3 sequence (DNA): TGTGCCAGCAGATTGATCGGCCCCGGGACTAGCGAAATATACGAGCAGTACTTC.